This TCR beta chain was profiled in a study of graft-versus-host responses after intestinal transplantation. Remarks on this clone: Its target is unknown. This sample also contains other DNA sequences that code for the same CDR3.

Only in-frame clones appear in the TCRdb table, and some are missing; sequencing was by immunoSEQ multiplex PCR. The sample lists nearly 95,000 clones, just over 90% occurring once. The V and J ends lost 0 bases and 1 base respectively, with 7 bases between them. The germline gives CDR1 LNHNV, CDR2 YYDKDF (reference sequence). The length of the CDR3 is 15 residues. Whole-study results and caveats: Allografts of one patient group, those with graft-donor T cell macrochimerism, had high graft-versus-host to host-versus-graft clonal ratios. Association was observed between peak circulating GvH clone levels and early post-transplant HvG declines.

This receptor was obtained from a human donor who received an intestinal transplant. The genes are TRBV15 and TRBJ1-5; D is unresolved. The input for sequencing was unstimulated CD8+ T cells sorted from spleen or lymph node cells, taken before intestinal transplant. The CDR3 sequence is CATSRDRGSNQPQHF. CDR3 nucleotide sequence: TGTGCCACCAGCAGAGATCGTGGCAGCAATCAGCCCCAGCATTTT.